One and the same sample provided the 8 T cell receptor beta chains below, sequenced in a study of cytomegalovirus exposure and HLA in healthy donors. The PCR used 60 Vbeta and 13 Jbeta primers. Generated by immunoSEQ multiplex PCR, the TCRdb table keeps only in-frame clones and is missing some. This table has more than 150,000 clones, approximately 88% appearing once. Sequenced material: PBMCs. The receptors stem from a boy aged 2-15 years in good health and CMV-seronegative.

This chain connects TRBV19 to TRBJ1-5; TRBD1 is a possible D gene (6 bases). This CDR3 spans 14 amino acids. From germline, CDR1 is LNHDA and CDR2 SQIVND (reference sequence). Trimming took off 5 bases at V and 2 bases at J, with 10 bases between the two ends. CDR3 residues: CASSGSGGNQPQHF. The CDR3 region has the DNA TGTGCCAGTAGTGGCTCAGGGGGCAATCAGCCCCAGCATTTT. The full variable domain, with the rest looked up from reference TRBV19 and TRBJ1-5, is DGGITQSPKYLFRKEGQNVTLSCEQNLNHDAMYWYRQDPGQGLRLIYYSQIVNDFQKGDIAEGYSVSREKKESFPLTVTSAQKNPTAFYLCASSGSGGNQPQHFGDGTRLSIL.

The chain joins TRBV6-1 to TRBJ1-5, with 7 bases aligning to TRBD1. The junction had 8 bases not matched to a gene; V was cut back by 6 bases and J by 3 bases. From germline, CDR1 is MNHNS and CDR2 SASEGT. The length of the CDR3 is 15 residues. CDR3 sequence (DNA): TGTGCCAGCAGGTTAACTACAGGGGTCAATCAGCCCCAGCATTTT. Translated, it gives CASRLTTGVNQPQHF.

V is TRBV2 and J is TRBJ2-5, with TRBD1 matching over 9 bases. Germline-derived CDR1 and CDR2 are SNHLY and FYNNEI. This CDR3 contains 14 residues. V lost 5 bases and J lost 5; bases outside the gene matches: 6. CDR3 amino acids: CASSRDRVGETQYF. For the CDR3, the DNA is TGTGCCAGCAGTCGGGACAGGGTAGGGGAGACCCAGTACTTC.

V is TRBV1 and J is TRBJ2-1; whether TRBD2, the table's D call, matches the DNA was not checked. TRBV1 is termed a pseudogene. The CDR3 is 17 residues long. CDR3 in DNA: TGCACCAGCAGCCAAGATAGTTCGCTAGCGGTTCACAATGAGCAGTTCTTC. This translates into CTSSQDSSLAVHNEQFF.

This rearrangement joins TRBV4-1 to TRBJ1-4; 8 bases are shared with TRBD1. The CDR3 is 14 residues long. Germline lookup yields CDR1 MGHRA and CDR2 YSYEKL. V shed 2 bases, J shed 8 bases, and the junction held 4 bases outside the gene matches. CDR3 amino acids: CASSQPGQDEKLFF. The CDR3 region has the DNA TGCGCCAGCAGCCAACCGGGACAGGACGAAAAACTGTTTTTT.

The rearrangement joins TRBV4-2 to TRBJ2-7, with 11 bases that match TRBD1. V was clipped by 0 bases and J by 2 bases; unmatched bases: 0. The CDR3 loop spans 15 amino acids. Germline V gene data show CDR1 as LGHNA and CDR2 as YNFKEQ. CDR3 sequence: CASSQEGQGAYEQYF. In DNA, the CDR3 is TGTGCCAGCAGCCAAGAGGGACAGGGGGCCTACGAGCAGTACTTC.

The count of this clone is one. This chain connects TRBV7-2 to TRBJ2-1; 7 nucleotides align to TRBD2. V was pared by 3 bases and J by 1 base, with 6 bases of the junction left unmatched. Germline V lookup: CDR1 SGHTA, CDR2 FQGNSA. The CDR3 consists of 16 residues. The CDR3, as DNA: TGTGCCAGCAGCTTTCCGGGAGGCCCTTCCTACAATGAGCAGTTCTTC. Translating it yields CASSFPGGPSYNEQFF.

The V and J genes are TRBV7-6 and TRBJ2-3; D uncertain. CDR1 and CDR2 from the germline V gene are SGHVS and FNYEAQ. Between the trimmed V and J ends, which lost 1 base and 5 bases, there was a span of 4 bases. CDR3 length equals 12 residues. The DNA for the CDR3 is TGTGCCAGCAGCTTAGGTATAGATACGCAGTATTTT. Translating it yields CASSLGIDTQYF.